Listed below are T cell receptor beta chains from one sample, sequenced in a study of blood T cell repertoires in COVID-19. Profiling relied on immunoSEQ multiplex PCR, and the TCRdb table lists in-frame clones only, not all of them. The sample has roughly 150,000 clones; around 88% are singletons. Sequencing was performed on peripheral blood. These receptors all stem from a man aged 60-69 years with active or convalescent COVID-19. Both conserved end residues are part of each CDR3. A D gene is named only where the DNA matches it firmly. Clone size is shown for a subset of rows, as once, few, many or a class of expanded clone.

CDR3aa: CASSSPTSGRSYEQYF; CDR3nt: TGTGCCAGCAGTTCGCCAACTAGCGGGCGCTCCTACGAGCAGTACTTC; j_gene: TRBJ2-7; d_gene: TRBD2; v_gene: TRBV6-2/TRBV6-3; abundance: .
CDR3aa: CASSPWGQGFENTIYF; CDR3nt: TGTGCCAGCTCACCATGGGGACAGGGTTTCGAAAACACCATATATTTT; j_gene: TRBJ1-3; d_gene: TRBD1; v_gene: TRBV18; abundance: .
CDR3aa: CASSQGGVDLYSNQPQHF; CDR3nt: TGCGCCAGCAGTCAGGGAGGGGTGGACCTTTATAGCAATCAGCCCCAGCATTTT; j_gene: TRBJ1-5; d_gene: .; v_gene: TRBV23-1; abundance: .
CDR3aa: CASSDSTSGANVLTF; CDR3nt: TGTGCCAGCTCTGACAGTACCTCTGGGGCCAACGTCCTGACTTTC; j_gene: TRBJ2-6; d_gene: .; v_gene: TRBV5-6; abundance: .
CDR3aa: CAITRTLNTEAFF; CDR3nt: TGTGCCATCACTAGGACACTGAACACTGAAGCTTTCTTT; j_gene: TRBJ1-1; d_gene: .; v_gene: TRBV10-3; abundance: .
CDR3aa: CASSGQGASEKLFF; CDR3nt: TGTGCCAGCAGCGGACAGGGGGCAAGTGAAAAACTGTTTTTT; j_gene: TRBJ1-4; d_gene: TRBD1; v_gene: TRBV5-4; abundance: .
CDR3aa: CASSPNQMGSSYEQYF; CDR3nt: TGTGCCAGCAGCCCAAATCAAATGGGCTCCTCCTACGAGCAGTACTTC; j_gene: TRBJ2-7; d_gene: .; v_gene: TRBV7-8; abundance: .
CDR3aa: CASSEMTVHNEQFF; CDR3nt: TGTGCCAGCAGTGAAATGACAGTCCACAATGAGCAGTTCTTC; j_gene: TRBJ2-1; d_gene: .; v_gene: TRBV2; abundance: .
CDR3aa: CASSHGQRPNGYTF; CDR3nt: TGTGCCAGCAGTCACGGACAGCGCCCGAATGGCTACACCTTC; j_gene: TRBJ1-2; d_gene: .; v_gene: TRBV6-2/TRBV6-3; abundance: once
CDR3aa: CASSVGLAGSEQFF; CDR3nt: TGTGCCAGCAGTGTCGGTCTAGCGGGCAGTGAGCAGTTCTTC; j_gene: TRBJ2-1; d_gene: TRBD2; v_gene: TRBV2; abundance: .